This TCR beta chain was captured by sequencing in a study of response to subunit inactivated influenza vaccine. The CDR3 covers 16 residues. From germline, CDR1 is SGHDT and CDR2 YYEEEE. V gave up 1 base and J gave up 3 bases, with 15 bases separating them. Findings and caveats of the study: With each seasonal influenza vaccination, the authors suggested, few new T cells are recruited.

This clonotype came up a few times. Its antigen is as yet unknown. MiXCR, applied by TCRdb to the RT-PCR reads, yields one record per CDR3 protein. Among hundreds of thousands of distinct CDR3 sequences listed, approximately 12% were seen once. The receptor comes from a man aged 45-65 years who received an inactivated influenza vaccine. The rearrangement uses TRBV5-6 and TRBJ2-3; the D call may be TRBD1 or TRBD2 (5 bases each). The specimen comprised PBMCs from blood, sampled on the day of vaccination. The CDR3: CASSLWSGRSTDTQYF. The CDR3 coding sequence is TGTGCCAGCAGCTTGTGGTCAGGGAGAAGTACAGATACGCAGTATTTT. The entire variable domain, with the rest obtained from reference TRBV5-6 and TRBJ2-3, is as follows: DAGVTQSPTHLIKTRGQQVTLRCSPKSGHDTVSWYQQALGQGPQFIFQYYEEEERQRGNFPDRFSGHQFPNYSSELNVNALLLGDSALYLCASSLWSGRSTDTQYFGPGTRLTVL.